These 9 T cell receptor beta chains share one sample of origin, sequenced in a study of T cell responses to AZD1222 COVID-19 vaccine. Sequencing was performed with immunoSEQ multiplex PCR; in TCRdb, only in-frame clones are kept and a portion is missing. The sample contains 90,000 to 100,000 clones, 87% of which appear only once. The sequencing used peripheral blood, collected on day 0 of AZD1222 vaccination. The receptors here all came from an adult in good health.

The chain carries TRBV19 and TRBJ1-3; a weak D match, TRBD1 (5 bases). V shed 5 bases and J shed 3 bases, with 17 bases lying between them. The CDR3 is made up of 16 amino acids. In germline, CDR1 is LNHDA, CDR2 SQIVND (reference sequence). CDR3 DNA: TGTGCCAGTAGTCCCCCCGGGACTAAAATTGGAAACACCATATATTTT. Residues: CASSPPGTKIGNTIYF.

J is TRBJ2-2 and V is TRBV19, with D possibly being TRBD1 or TRBD2 (5 bases each). The V and J ends lost 7 bases and 5 bases respectively, with 14 bases between them. The CDR3 has 14 residues. Germline V CDR1 and CDR2: LNHDA, SQIVND (reference sequence). The CDR3 sequence is CASKEAGRTGELFF. In nucleotides, the CDR3 is TGTGCCAGTAAGGAGGCAGGGCGAACCGGGGAGCTGTTTTTT. Supplemented by reference TRBV19 and TRBJ2-2, the full variable domain reads DGGITQSPKYLFRKEGQNVTLSCEQNLNHDAMYWYRQDPGQGLRLIYYSQIVNDFQKGDIAEGYSVSREKKESFPLTVTSAQKNPTAFYLCASKEAGRTGELFFGEGSRLTVL.

The rearrangement joins TRBV7-9 to TRBJ2-3; the D gene is possibly TRBD2 (5 bases). Looked up from germline, CDR1 is SEHNR and CDR2 is FQNEAQ (reference sequence). The CDR3 extends over 17 amino acids. The V end was cut by 5 bases, the J end by 2 bases, with 20 bases between. The CDR3 loop is CASSTHPGSRDTDTQYF. DNA of the CDR3: TGTGCCAGCAGCACCCATCCCGGCAGTCGGGACACAGATACGCAGTATTTT.

The chain links TRBV11-2 to TRBJ2-7, with TRBD1 as a possible D gene (6 bases). Trimming stripped 5 bases from V and 2 bases from J, with 13 bases between. Germline V lookup: CDR1 SGHAT, CDR2 FQNNGV. The CDR3 consists of 14 residues. Here the CDR3 DNA reads TGTGCCAGCAGCCCAGTGACAGGTCCCTACGAGCAGTACTTC. Translating it yields CASSPVTGPYEQYF.

The chain carries TRBV4-1 and TRBJ1-2, with a possible D match to TRBD1 (6 bases). Trimming pared 4 bases from V and 0 bases from J, leaving 12 bases between. Germline CDR1 is MGHRA and CDR2 is YSYEKL. The CDR3 totals 15 residues. CDR3 amino acids: CASSPRDTPNYGYTF. The CDR3 DNA follows: TGCGCCAGCAGCCCCCGGGACACCCCTAACTATGGCTACACCTTC.

The genes are TRBV2 and TRBJ1-2; no clear D. Germline loops: CDR1 SNHLY, CDR2 FYNNEI. Trimming cost V 6 bases and J 0 bases, with 11 bases left between them. The CDR3 spans 14 residues. The CDR3 DNA follows: TGTGCCAGCAGCGGCCAGTTAGCTAACTATGGCTACACCTTC. Its protein is CASSGQLANYGYTF.

The J gene is TRBJ2-1, the V gene TRBV5-1; 8 bases are shared with TRBD1. V shed 0 bases and J 9 bases; nucleotides not matched to a gene: 5. CDR1 and CDR2 (germline): SGHRS, YFSETQ. This CDR3 spans 14 amino acids. The CDR3 nucleotides are TGCGCCAGCAGCTTGGAAACAGGGGGAAGTGAGCAGTTCTTC. It encodes CASSLETGGSEQFF.

V and J are TRBV2 and TRBJ1-1; D not certain. Trimming pared 4 bases from V and 0 bases from J, leaving 6 bases between. This CDR3 is built from 13 residues. Germline V lookup: CDR1 SNHLY, CDR2 FYNNEI. The CDR3 DNA follows: TGTGCCAGCAGTGGACTTATGAACACTGAAGCTTTCTTT. Its translation: CASSGLMNTEAFF.

The rearrangement joins TRBV30 to TRBJ1-2, with D possibly matching TRBD1 (6 bases). V shed 1 base and J shed 5 bases, with 17 bases lying between them. Germline V gene data show CDR1 as GTSNPN and CDR2 as SVGIG (reference sequence). The length of the CDR3 is 15 residues. The CDR3 protein is CAWSDSSGAGYGYTF. For the CDR3, the DNA is TGTGCCTGGAGTGACTCTTCAGGGGCAGGTTATGGCTACACCTTC. Using reference TRBV30 and TRBJ1-2 for the parts outside the CDR3, the full variable domain is SQTIHQWPATLVQPVGSPLSLECTVEGTSNPNLYWYRQAAGRGLQLLFYSVGIGQISSEVPQNLSASRPQDRQFILSSKKLLLSDSGFYLCAWSDSSGAGYGYTFGSGTRLTVV.